The 15 T cell receptor beta chains below were found in one sample sequenced in a study of beta chain features in type 1 diabetes. Reverse transcribing all isolated RNA meant expressed TCRB transcripts were sequenced. Profiled with immunoSEQ multiplex PCR; TCRdb holds only in-frame clones, not every one. Among fewer than 350,000 clones listed, approximately 8% were seen once. Sequenced material: central memory CD4+ T cells from blood. These receptors were collected from a woman aged 18-29 years in good health.

This clone was seen only a few times. The rearrangement joins TRBV2 to TRBJ2-5; 7 positions match TRBD2. This CDR3 has 14 amino acids. Losses at the gene ends were 11 bases for V and 7 bases for J; bases not matched to a gene: 16. Germline V gene data show CDR1 as SNHLY and CDR2 as FYNNEI. The chain's CDR3 is CASKSGTSFATQYF. The CDR3 DNA reads as TGTGCCTCCAAAAGCGGGACCTCGTTTGCGACCCAGTACTTC.

The chain combines TRBV9 with TRBJ2-1; 10 bases fit TRBD1. J gave up 10 bases and V 2 bases, and 9 bases lay outside the gene matches. The V gene's germline CDR1 is SGDLS and CDR2 YYNGEE. This CDR3 comprises 15 residues. The CDR3 coding sequence is TGTGCCAGCAGCGTCCGGGACAGGGGTTCATGGGAGCAGTTCTTC. This translates into CASSVRDRGSWEQFF.

This sequence joins TRBV25-1 and TRBJ2-7; D is possibly TRBD2 (5 bases). Germline loops: CDR1 MGHDK, CDR2 SYGVNS. The ends were cut back, 5 bases at V and 4 bases at J, with 9 bases in the middle. This CDR3 is built from 12 residues. Written as DNA, the CDR3 is TGTGCCAGCAGTTTGGGGAGATACGAGCAGTACTTC. Protein product: CASSLGRYEQYF.

The rearrangement joins TRBV7-8 to TRBJ2-1; D is undetermined. V was shortened by 2 bases and J by 2 bases, with 13 bases between the two germline ends. This CDR3 spans 16 amino acids. Germline-derived CDR1 and CDR2 are SGHVS and FQNEAQ. CDR3 in amino acids: CASSLSRGITYNEQFF. Here the CDR3 DNA reads TGTGCCAGCAGCTTATCCCGAGGCATCACCTACAATGAGCAGTTCTTC.

In its sample, this clone was seen many times. The V call is TRBV14, the J call TRBJ2-3; D gene ambiguous. In germline, CDR1 is SGHDN, CDR2 FVKESK. The V gene lost 1 base and the J gene lost 8 bases, with 4 bases spanning the gap. This CDR3 is 11 amino acids long. The CDR3 reads CASSQVGTQYF. CDR3 sequence (DNA): TGTGCCAGCAGCCAAGTCGGTACGCAGTATTTT.

The V gene is TRBV6-6, the J gene TRBJ1-2; D unclear. The germline V gene has CDR1 MNHNY and CDR2 SVGAGI (reference sequence). The CDR3 runs 15 residues. V dropped 3 bases and J dropped 8 bases, with 19 bases sitting between them. The CDR3 DNA follows: TGTGCCAGCAGTTATAACCCAACAGCCCTTCTGGGCTACACCTTC. It encodes CASSYNPTALLGYTF.

This clone has only a few counts. The chain is built from TRBV19 and TRBJ1-5, with a weak D call TRBD1 (6 bases). The germline V and J ends were trimmed by 6 bases and 3 bases, with 12 bases remaining between them. The CDR3 is 14 residues long. Germline CDR1 LNHDA, CDR2 SQIVND (reference sequence). CDR3 DNA sequence: TGTGCCAGTAGGTACAGGGAAATCAATCAGCCCCAGCATTTT. Protein product: CASRYREINQPQHF.

This clone was counted only a few times. V gene TRBV7-9 combines with J gene TRBJ2-2; D is unclear. This CDR3 comprises 15 residues. V shed 2 bases and J shed 6 bases, with 13 bases lying between them. Germline V CDR1 and CDR2: SEHNR, FQNEAQ (reference sequence). CDR3: CASSLFVSGSGELFF. The CDR3 DNA sequence: TGTGCCAGCAGCTTATTTGTCTCGGGTTCCGGGGAGCTGTTTTTT. The variable domain in full, completed from reference TRBV7-9 and TRBJ2-2, reads DTGVSQNPRHKITKRGQNVTFRCDPISEHNRLYWYRQTLGQGPEFLTYFQNEAQLEKSRLLSDRFSAERPKGSFSTLEIQRTEQGDSAMYLCASSLFVSGSGELFFGEGSRLTVL.

V and J are TRBV10-2 and TRBJ1-5, with D hard to call. The V end lost 3 bases, the J end lost 8 bases, and 14 bases lay between the germline ends. This CDR3 is 14 amino acids long. Germline CDR1 WSHSY, CDR2 SAAADI. CDR3 DNA: TGCGCCAGCAGTGACTCGGCCGACGGCGAGCCCCAGCATTTT. It translates to CASSDSADGEPQHF.

This clone was detected a few times. V and J are TRBV5-1 and TRBJ2-5; TRBD1 matches 10 bases. Germline CDR1 SGHRS, CDR2 YFSETQ. With 3 bases clipped from V and 4 bases from J, the junction kept 6 bases outside the gene matches. The CDR3 is 15 residues long. CDR3 in DNA: TGCGCCAGCAGCTCCGGGACAGGGGATGCAGAGACCCAGTACTTC. Translation gives CASSSGTGDAETQYF.

In this sample, this clone turned up a few times. This sequence joins TRBV5-1 and TRBJ2-5, with 10 bases identical to TRBD1. The CDR3 length is 15 residues. The trim removed 4 bases at V and 1 base at J, leaving 4 bases unmatched. Germline values: CDR1 SGHRS, CDR2 YFSETQ. The CDR3 bases are TGCGCCAGCAGCGGGGGACAGGGGTCCCAAGAGACCCAGTACTTC. Encoded protein: CASSGGQGSQETQYF.

There are a few counts of this clone. The chain uses TRBV7-9 and TRBJ1-1, with 10 bases that match TRBD1. CDR3 length equals 14 residues. Germline V CDR1 and CDR2: SEHNR, FQNEAQ (reference sequence). J was trimmed by 6 bases and V by 5 bases; bases with no gene match: 6. The CDR3 reads CASSPPGTGAEAFF. The DNA of the CDR3 is TGTGCCAGCAGCCCTCCCGGGACAGGGGCTGAAGCTTTCTTT.

The table lists this clone with a few counts. The rearrangement links TRBV7-2 to TRBJ2-1; TRBD1 matches 7 bases. CDR1 and CDR2 (germline): SGHTA, FQGNSA. Trimming cost V 1 base and J 3 bases; bases outside gene matches: 9. The CDR3 length is 17 residues. The CDR3 is CASSLDETQGRYNEQFF. In DNA, the CDR3 is TGTGCCAGCAGCTTAGACGAGACACAGGGGCGCTACAATGAGCAGTTCTTC. Combining the CDR3 with reference TRBV7-2 and TRBJ2-1 gives the whole variable domain GAGVSQSPSNKVTEKGKDVELRCDPISGHTALYWYRQSLGQGLEFLIYFQGNSAPDKSGLPSDRFSAERTGGSVSTLTIQRTQQEDSAVYLCASSLDETQGRYNEQFFGPGTRLTVL.

This clone has a handful of counts. Other DNA sequences in this specimen translate into the identical CDR3. The chain links TRBV15 to TRBJ2-3; 9 bases fit TRBD1. The CDR3 is 16 amino acids. The germline CDR1 and CDR2 sequences are LNHNV and YYDKDF (reference sequence). V trimming: 3 bases; J trimming: 1 base; junction bases outside the gene matches: 5. CDR3 coding DNA: TGTGCCACCAGCAGGGGAGGGGACAGGGGCACAGATACGCAGTATTTT. Amino acids: CATSRGGDRGTDTQYF. Full variable domain (rest looked up from reference TRBV15 and TRBJ2-3): DAMVIQNPRYQVTQFGKPVTLSCSQTLNHNVMYWYQQKSSQAPKLLFHYYDKDFNNEADTPDNFQSRRPNTSFCFLDIRSPGLGDTAMYLCATSRGGDRGTDTQYFGPGTRLTVL.

This clone was counted many times. The chain couples TRBV21-1 to TRBJ2-5; the table assigns TRBD1, which was not confirmed against the DNA. TRBV21-1 is labeled a pseudogene. The CDR3 runs to 12 residues. The CDR3 sequence: CASGAGQETQYF. The CDR3 nucleotides are TGTGCCAGCGGTGCAGGGCAAGAGACCCAGTACTTC.